Listed here are 24 T cell receptor beta chains from one sample, sequenced in a study of T cells in Graves' hyperthyroidism and ophthalmopathy. TCR beta CDR3 regions were amplified from RNA. Researchers ran a first-round RT-PCR on the TCR CDR3 using the HTBI primer set. TCRdb processed the multiplex PCR reads anew with MiXCR; each CDR3 protein has one entry. The sample carries hundreds of thousands of distinct CDR3 sequences, about 15% recorded once. Sequencing input: blood. These receptor sequences come from a young woman with Graves' hyperthyroidism.

This clonotype was detected only a few times. The V and J genes are TRBV10-2 and TRBJ1-5; D gene ambiguous. V lost 0 bases and J 5 bases, leaving 17 bases between the germline ends. The CDR3 sequence is 17 residues long. Germline CDR1 is WSHSY and CDR2 is SAAADI. The CDR3 reads CASSESMATQVHQPQHF. The CDR3 DNA is TGCGCCAGCAGTGAGTCGATGGCGACCCAAGTGCATCAGCCCCAGCATTTT.

This clonotype has a handful of counts. The chain links TRBV5-1 to TRBJ1-2, with TRBD1 matching 10 bases. The CDR3 length is 15 residues. V lost 4 bases to trimming and J lost 5 bases; unmatched junction nucleotides: 8. Germline V gene data show CDR1 as SGHRS and CDR2 as YFSETQ. The CDR3 nucleotides read TGCGCCAGCAGCGAGTTGACAGGGGGCGGGTATGGCTACACCTTC. Amino acid sequence: CASSELTGGGYGYTF.

This clonotype was detected ten times or more. The V gene is TRBV3-1, the J gene TRBJ2-5; D may be TRBD2 (5 bases). The CDR3 is made up of 14 amino acids. Germline V gene lookup returns CDR1 LGHDT and CDR2 YNNKEL (reference sequence). This CDR3 is CATNGEPAQETQYF. The CDR3 bases are TGTGCAACCAACGGGGAGCCCGCTCAAGAGACCCAGTACTTC.

The table lists this clonotype with a few counts. V and J are TRBV7-6 and TRBJ1-2; D is undetermined. Trimming removed 5 bases at V and 6 bases at J, with 16 bases between. The CDR3 extends over 14 amino acids. Germline-derived CDR1 and CDR2 are SGHVS and FNYEAQ. This CDR3 reads CASSPPDTVDGYTF. The CDR3 nucleotides are TGTGCCAGCAGCCCCCCCGACACCGTGGATGGCTACACCTTC.

This clonotype was observed a handful of times. V gene TRBV6-1 combines with J gene TRBJ1-6, with D possibly matching TRBD1 (6 bases). This CDR3 is 14 amino acids long. The V and J ends lost 2 bases and 10 bases respectively, with 12 bases between them. Germline CDR1 is MNHNS and CDR2 is SASEGT. This CDR3 reads CASSERQGNSPLHF. CDR3 nucleotides: TGTGCCAGCAGTGAACGGCAGGGGAACTCACCCCTCCACTTT.

This clonotype showed up many times. This chain links TRBV30 with TRBJ1-1; D unresolved. The CDR3 loop spans 14 amino acids. V lost 3 bases and J 1 base, leaving 12 bases between the germline ends. Germline V gives CDR1 GTSNPN, CDR2 SVGIG (reference sequence). The CDR3 nucleotides are TGTGCCTGGAGCAATGGGCTGTGGAACACTGAAGCTTTCTTT. Its translation: CAWSNGLWNTEAFF. The full variable domain, rest sourced from reference TRBV30 and TRBJ1-1, is SQTIHQWPATLVQPVGSPLSLECTVEGTSNPNLYWYRQAAGRGLQLLFYSVGIGQISSEVPQNLSASRPQDRQFILSSKKLLLSDSGFYLCAWSNGLWNTEAFFGQGTRLTVV.

This clonotype was seen repeatedly, ten times or more. The gene calls are TRBV7-9 and TRBJ2-7; 11 bases align to TRBD2. After removal of 3 bases from V and 3 bases from J, the junction contained 7 bases not matched to a gene. Germline CDR1 and CDR2: SEHNR and FQNEAQ (reference sequence). The CDR3 contains 16 residues. CDR3 nucleotides: TGTGCCAGCAGCTTGATTAGCGGGAGGGATATCTACGAGCAGTACTTC. It is translated as CASSLISGRDIYEQYF.

Comments on this clonotype: A single base separates this from a much larger clone, so it may be a read error. It is likely a read error, because the conserved phenylalanine at the end of the CDR3 is missing. The chain recombines TRBV2 with TRBJ1-1, with TRBD1 matching over 7 bases. Per the germline V gene, CDR1 is SNHLY and CDR2 is FYNNEI. The CDR3 spans 12 residues. The ends lost 10 bases at V and 4 bases at J; junction bases unmatched: 6. CDR3 residues: CAIQGETTEAFS. CDR3 coding DNA: TGTGCCATCCAGGGGGAAACCACTGAAGCTTTCTCT.

This clonotype was picked up many times. The V gene is TRBV12-3 or TRBV12-4, the J gene TRBJ2-7; 7 bases match TRBD1. The CDR3 runs to 15 residues. J was trimmed by 0 bases and V by 6 bases; bases with no gene match: 8. CDR3 sequence (DNA): TGTGCCAGCAGCGCAAAAGGGACAGCCTCCTACGAGCAGTACTTC. Residues: CASSAKGTASYEQYF.

This clonotype appeared many times. The V gene is TRBV7-9, the J gene TRBJ1-2; the D gene is possibly TRBD1 (5 bases). V gave up 5 bases and J gave up 8 bases, with 15 bases separating them. This CDR3 has 13 amino acids. CDR1 is SEHNR and CDR2 is FQNEAQ in the germline V gene (reference sequence). CDR3 sequence reads: CASSQDNLGGYTF. For the CDR3, the DNA is TGTGCCAGCAGCCAGGACAACTTGGGGGGCTACACCTTC.

This clonotype was recorded at least ten times. The V and J genes are TRBV20-1 and TRBJ2-7; TRBD2 agrees at 8 bases. Germline V lookup: CDR1 DFQATT, CDR2 SNEGSKA (reference sequence). This CDR3 spans 13 amino acids. Trimming at V came to 2 bases and at J to 3 bases, leaving 3 bases not matched to a gene. The CDR3 nucleotides are TGCAGTGCTAGACGAGCGGGAGTCTACGAGCAGTACTTC. Residues: CSARRAGVYEQYF.

V gene TRBV5-1 combines with J gene TRBJ2-7; D uncertain. The ends were cut back, 0 bases at V and 7 bases at J, with 11 bases in the middle. The CDR3 totals 13 residues. Germline loops: CDR1 SGHRS, CDR2 YFSETQ. The CDR3 here is CASSLVAVAEQYF. As DNA, the CDR3 is TGCGCCAGCAGCTTGGTTGCAGTCGCTGAGCAGTACTTC.

This clonotype was recorded many times. For the CDR3, the DNA is TGTGCCAGCAGCTTTAAGACTAGCGGGAGATACGAGCAGTACTTC. Its protein product is CASSFKTSGRYEQYF. This chain connects TRBV7-2 to TRBJ2-7; 12 bases are a match to TRBD2. This CDR3 has 15 amino acids. Per germline, CDR1 SGHTA and CDR2 FQGNSA. The V gene end was trimmed by 3 bases and the J gene end by 4 bases; junction bases not matched to a gene: 4.

This clonotype turned up a few times. This chain connects TRBV9 to TRBJ1-2; D is unclear. The germline gives CDR1 SGDLS, CDR2 YYNGEE. The CDR3 contains 14 residues. V dropped 3 bases and J dropped 8 bases, with 17 bases sitting between them. CDR3 sequence (DNA): TGTGCCAGCAGCGACCCCGGCGGCGCTTGGGGCTACACCTTC. It is translated as CASSDPGGAWGYTF.

The sample holds many counts of this clonotype. The genes are TRBV3-1 and TRBJ2-3, with TRBD2 matching over 14 bases. Germline CDR1 is LGHDT and CDR2 is YNNKEL (reference sequence). The V segment lost 0 bases and the J segment 3 bases; nucleotides outside the gene matches: 5. The CDR3 has 18 residues. CDR3 amino acids: CASSQEGTSGRETDTQYF. The CDR3 nucleotides read TGTGCCAGCAGCCAAGAGGGGACTAGCGGGAGAGAAACAGATACGCAGTATTTT.

This clonotype has more than one count but fewer than ten. The chain carries TRBV24-1 and TRBJ1-2; TRBD1 agrees at 7 bases. V shed 3 bases and J 2 bases; nucleotides not matched to a gene: 5. The CDR3 consists of 15 residues. Germline loops: CDR1 KGHDR, CDR2 SFDVKD. The CDR3 here is CATSDPGQPNYGYTF. DNA for the CDR3: TGTGCCACCAGTGATCCGGGACAGCCAAACTATGGCTACACCTTC.

This clonotype has a count of ten or more. The chain links TRBV7-9 to TRBJ2-5; 11 nucleotides line up with TRBD2. Germline V gene lookup returns CDR1 SEHNR and CDR2 FQNEAQ (reference sequence). V was pared by 5 bases and J by 3 bases, with 2 bases of the junction left unmatched. This CDR3 is 14 amino acids long. CDR3 residues: CASSLTSGKETQYF. The CDR3 nucleotides are TGTGCCAGCAGCCTGACTAGCGGGAAAGAGACCCAGTACTTC.

The chain uses TRBV5-1 and TRBJ2-7, with TRBD1 matching over 7 bases. After removal of 4 bases from V and 1 base from J, the junction contained 2 bases not matched to a gene. Germline V CDR1 and CDR2: SGHRS, YFSETQ. This CDR3 is 13 amino acids long. CDR3 nucleotides: TGCGCCAGCAGCATGGGACAGTCCTACGAGCAGTACTTC. Its translation is CASSMGQSYEQYF.

The rearrangement links TRBV28 to TRBJ1-3, with a tentative D call TRBD1 (5 bases). The CDR3 sequence is 15 residues long. Germline V gene data show CDR1 as MDHEN and CDR2 as SYDVKM. V was cut by 5 bases and J by 0 bases, with 11 bases left in between. CDR3 region: CASSEQGFSGNTIYF. DNA for the CDR3: TGTGCCAGCAGTGAGCAGGGCTTCTCTGGAAACACCATATATTTT.

This clonotype was seen more than once but under ten times. This rearrangement joins TRBV5-1 to TRBJ2-6; D may be TRBD2 (5 bases). The ends were cut back, 3 bases at V and 3 bases at J, with 10 bases in the middle. CDR1 is SGHRS, CDR2 YFSETQ, per germline. CDR3 length: 15 residues. The CDR3 region has the DNA TGCGCCAGCAGCTCCGTTACTAGTGGGGCCAACGTCCTGACTTTC. It codes for CASSSVTSGANVLTF.

The chain recombines TRBV9 with TRBJ1-1; 10 bases line up with TRBD1. The CDR3 contains 15 residues. Trimming removed 0 bases from V and 4 bases from J; junction bases left unmatched: 3. Germline V gene lookup returns CDR1 SGDLS and CDR2 YYNGEE. CDR3 nucleotide sequence: TGTGCCAGCAGCGTAGCGGGACAGGGGAGCACTGAAGCTTTCTTT. It yields the protein CASSVAGQGSTEAFF.

This clonotype was seen repeatedly, ten times or more. The gene calls are TRBV30 and TRBJ1-6, with TRBD1 matching over 7 bases. V shed 8 bases and J 7 bases; nucleotides not matched to a gene: 11. Germline CDR1 reads GTSNPN; CDR2 reads SVGIG (reference sequence). This CDR3 comprises 14 residues. The CDR3 sequence: CAGLRQGLNSPLHF. The CDR3 DNA reads as TGTGCCGGACTGCGACAGGGTCTGAATTCACCCCTCCACTTT.

This clonotype was detected ten times or more. CDR3 DNA sequence: TGTGCCAGCAGCTCGTGGGACAGGGAGCACACTGAAGCTTTCTTT. This encodes CASSSWDREHTEAFF. The chain links TRBV11-2 to TRBJ1-1, with TRBD1 identical over 9 bases. Germline V gives CDR1 SGHAT, CDR2 FQNNGV. The CDR3 is 15 amino acids. J lost 3 bases, V lost 4 bases, and 6 bases had no gene match.

This clonotype came up a few times. The chain employs TRBV19 and TRBJ1-5; D gene unclear. Between the trimmed V and J ends, which lost 3 bases and 4 bases, there was a span of 16 bases. The CDR3 has 16 amino acids. Germline CDR1 and CDR2: LNHDA and SQIVND (reference sequence). This CDR3 reads CASSMSVRRENQPQHF. In nucleotides, the CDR3 is TGTGCCAGTAGTATGAGCGTCAGGAGGGAGAATCAGCCCCAGCATTTT.